A single sample is the source of the 27 T cell receptor beta chains below, sequenced in a study of T cells of healthy individuals. MiXCR, run by TCRdb on the 5' RACE reads, gives a single entry per CDR3 protein. The sample lists some 69,000 distinct CDR3 sequences, under 20% seen once, with roughly 4.7% in the top ten. These receptors were taken from a human donor in good health.

V is TRBV4-1 and J is TRBJ2-4; 7 bases line up with TRBD1. Trimming at V came to 0 bases and at J to 2 bases, leaving 10 bases not matched to a gene. Germline V gene sequence: CDR1 MGHRA, CDR2 YSYEKL. CDR3 size: 18 residues. This chain's CDR3 is CASSQEWKRGPPKNIQYF. CDR3 nucleotides: TGCGCCAGCAGCCAAGAGTGGAAGAGGGGGCCCCCCAAAAACATTCAGTACTTC.

The chain joins TRBV4-3 to TRBJ2-1; D gene ambiguous. This CDR3 is 13 amino acids long. Trimming shortened V by 0 bases and J by 7 bases, and 7 bases separated the two germline ends. CDR1 is LGHNA, CDR2 YSLEER, per germline. The CDR3 coding sequence is TGCGCCAGCAGCCAAGATACGATGAATGAGCAGTTCTTC. The encoded protein is CASSQDTMNEQFF.

At least ten counts were recorded for this clonotype. This rearrangement joins TRBV18 to TRBJ2-1, with 13 bases identical to TRBD2. Germline trimming cut 4 bases from V and 7 bases from J; bases unmatched to any gene: 10. Germline CDR1 and CDR2: KGHSH and LQKENI. The CDR3 is 17 residues long. This CDR3 reads CASSQPGLAGIRNEQFF. CDR3 coding DNA: TGTGCCAGCTCACAACCGGGACTAGCGGGAATTCGTAATGAGCAGTTCTTC.

A word on this clonotype: Since a much larger clone is just one base distant, this may be a read error. The chain employs TRBV28 and TRBJ1-1; D is perhaps TRBD1 (6 bases). V was shortened by 7 bases and J by 8 bases, with 11 bases between the two germline ends. The germline V gene encodes CDR1 MDHEN and CDR2 SYDVKM. The CDR3 is made up of 11 amino acids. CDR3 sequence: CASTATGEAFF. In DNA, the CDR3 is TGTGCCAGCACCGCGACAGGAGAAGCTTTCTTT.

This clonotype occurred a few times. The V call is TRBV7-3, the J call TRBJ2-5; D remains unclear. V was shortened by 2 bases and J by 5 bases, with 18 bases between the two germline ends. The germline V gene encodes CDR1 SGHTA and CDR2 FQGTGA. The CDR3 is 16 amino acids. DNA of the CDR3: TGTGCCAGCAGCTTAGGTCTGGGTTCGCCGGCCGAGACCCAGTACTTC. This codes for CASSLGLGSPAETQYF.

This clonotype was detected many times. J is TRBJ1-5 and V is TRBV4-1; D not certain. The CDR3 is 14 residues long. Trimming cost V 1 base and J 2 bases, with 6 bases left between them. The germline CDR1 and CDR2 sequences are MGHRA and YSYEKL. The CDR3 loop reads CASSQVRGNQPQHF. In DNA, the CDR3 is TGCGCCAGCAGCCAAGTGCGAGGCAATCAGCCCCAGCATTTT.

This clonotype was detected ten times or more. The chain employs TRBV29-1 and TRBJ2-2; D gene unclear. This CDR3 spans 12 amino acids. Germline assignment: CDR1 SQVTM and CDR2 ANQGSEA. With 6 bases removed from V and 2 bases from J, the gap between germline ends came to 7 bases. The CDR3 spells CSVALNTGELFF. CDR3 nucleotides: TGCAGCGTGGCCCTTAACACCGGGGAGCTGTTTTTT.

This clonotype was observed a handful of times. The chain joins TRBV27 to TRBJ2-5; TRBD1 matches 9 bases. CDR3 length: 14 residues. V lost 3 bases and J lost 5; bases outside the gene matches: 4. From germline, CDR1 is MNHEY and CDR2 SMNVEV (reference sequence). The CDR3 nucleotides are TGTGCCAGCAGTTTGGACAGGGGAATCGAGACCCAGTACTTC. It translates to CASSLDRGIETQYF.

This clonotype was observed a handful of times. V gene TRBV24-1 combines with J gene TRBJ2-2, with 8 bases that match TRBD2. The germline V gene encodes CDR1 KGHDR and CDR2 SFDVKD. V lost 3 bases, J lost 4 bases, and 0 bases stayed unmatched. CDR3 length equals 14 residues. Here the CDR3 reads CATSDSGSTGELFF. For the CDR3, the DNA is TGTGCCACCAGTGATAGCGGGAGCACCGGGGAGCTGTTTTTT.

Many counts were recorded for this clonotype. The chain recombines TRBV15 with TRBJ2-7; 9 bases align to TRBD1. Looked up from germline, CDR1 is LNHNV and CDR2 is YYDKDF (reference sequence). The CDR3 length is 16 residues. Trimming took 4 bases from V and 3 from J; bases not matched to a gene: 10. The CDR3 here is CATSTNRGRMVYEQYF. CDR3 coding DNA: TGTGCCACCAGCACAAACAGGGGGCGCATGGTCTACGAGCAGTACTTC.

This clonotype was picked up a small number of times. The chain couples TRBV11-2 to TRBJ2-7, with D perhaps TRBD1 or TRBD2 (5 bases each). Germline loops: CDR1 SGHAT, CDR2 FQNNGV. The germline V and J ends were trimmed by 4 bases and 7 bases, with 8 bases remaining between them. The CDR3 sequence is 11 residues long. The CDR3 loop reads CASSSGPEQYF. CDR3 DNA: TGTGCCAGCAGCTCGGGGCCAGAGCAGTACTTC.

The table lists this clonotype with a few counts. The CDR3 reads CASSKTTTSYNEQFF. CDR3 nucleotide sequence: TGTGCCAGCAGTAAAACAACTACCTCCTACAATGAGCAGTTCTTC. The genes are TRBV2 and TRBJ2-1; no firm D call. The CDR3 is 15 residues long. Germline CDR1 is SNHLY and CDR2 is FYNNEI. V shed 5 bases and J shed 0 bases, with 11 bases lying between them.

This clonotype was observed many times. This chain connects TRBV7-2 to TRBJ1-4; a weak D match, TRBD1 (5 bases). The CDR3 sequence is 16 residues long. The V and J ends lost 1 base and 7 bases respectively, with 16 bases between them. Germline V gene data show CDR1 as SGHTA and CDR2 as FQGNSA. The CDR3 sequence: CASSLVGGPGGEKLFF. CDR3 DNA sequence: TGTGCCAGCAGCTTAGTCGGGGGTCCGGGAGGTGAAAAACTGTTTTTT.

This clonotype was seen many times. V usage is TRBV27 and J usage is TRBJ2-3; 12 bases are shared with TRBD2. V shed 5 bases, J shed 2 bases, and the junction held 8 bases outside the gene matches. The CDR3 length is 17 residues. CDR1 and CDR2 from the germline V gene are MNHEY and SMNVEV (reference sequence). CDR3 residues: CASSPVLAGGVTDTQYF. The DNA of the CDR3 is TGTGCCAGCAGTCCAGTGCTAGCGGGAGGGGTCACAGATACGCAGTATTTT.

The chain recombines TRBV4-1 with TRBJ2-1; D is unclear. V gave up 1 base and J gave up 0 bases, with 7 bases separating them. Per the germline V gene, CDR1 is MGHRA and CDR2 is YSYEKL. This CDR3 is built from 15 residues. The CDR3 region has the DNA TGCGCCAGCAGCCAAGGGGCGGTCTCCTACAATGAGCAGTTCTTC. It encodes CASSQGAVSYNEQFF.

The chain combines TRBV4-2 with TRBJ1-3; no reliable D call. The V gene lost 0 bases and the J gene lost 0 bases, with 6 bases spanning the gap. The CDR3 runs to 15 residues. Germline assignment: CDR1 LGHNA and CDR2 YNFKEQ. In DNA, the CDR3 is TGTGCCAGCAGCCAAGATCGGGGCTCTGGAAACACCATATATTTT. Protein: CASSQDRGSGNTIYF.

This clonotype was observed at least ten times. The chain uses TRBV10-3 and TRBJ2-7; 7 bases map to TRBD1. This CDR3 contains 15 residues. With 3 bases clipped from V and 5 bases from J, the junction kept 10 bases outside the gene matches. Germline V gene data show CDR1 as ENHRY and CDR2 as SYGVKD. CDR3 DNA sequence: TGTGCCATCAGTGAAACTAGACAGGGTGCCCACGAGCAGTACTTC. This gives the protein CAISETRQGAHEQYF.

The table lists this clonotype with many counts. The chain couples TRBV12-3 or TRBV12-4 to TRBJ1-5; 8 positions agree with TRBD1. J lost 13 bases, V lost 6 bases, and 11 bases had no gene match. This CDR3 spans 13 amino acids. CDR3 DNA: TGTGCCAGCAGCCCCCCCGGGACAGGCCTACAGCATTTT. Its protein is CASSPPGTGLQHF.

This clonotype was recorded at least ten times. This chain uses TRBV5-1 with TRBJ1-4; D is perhaps TRBD1 (6 bases). The CDR3 extends over 14 amino acids. CDR1 is SGHRS, CDR2 YFSETQ, per germline. The germline V and J ends were trimmed by 3 bases and 0 bases, with 6 bases remaining between them. CDR3 region: CASSWTATNEKLFF. In DNA form, the CDR3 reads TGCGCCAGCAGCTGGACAGCAACTAATGAAAAACTGTTTTTT.

This clonotype has a count of ten or more. The V gene is TRBV5-1, the J gene TRBJ2-5; D unclear. The CDR3 consists of 15 residues. V was cut by 4 bases and J by 6 bases, with 19 bases left in between. Germline loops: CDR1 SGHRS, CDR2 YFSETQ. The CDR3 is CASSPEATVGQTQYF. CDR3 sequence (DNA): TGCGCCAGCAGCCCCGAGGCCACAGTAGGACAGACCCAGTACTTC.

The rearrangement links TRBV20-1 to TRBJ2-7, with 9 positions matching TRBD1. The CDR3 extends over 14 amino acids. V lost 4 bases to trimming and J lost 2 bases; unmatched junction nucleotides: 6. Germline assignment: CDR1 DFQATT and CDR2 SNEGSKA (reference sequence). CDR3 sequence: CSATPGTGTYEQYF. CDR3 DNA sequence: TGCAGTGCTACGCCCGGGACAGGGACCTACGAGCAGTACTTC.

This clonotype was seen at least ten times. The rearrangement links TRBV19 to TRBJ2-1, with D unresolved. V was pared by 6 bases and J by 5 bases, with 11 bases between. Germline lookup yields CDR1 LNHDA and CDR2 SQIVND (reference sequence). The CDR3 is 13 residues long. CDR3 sequence: CASRYRPNNEQFF. CDR3 DNA sequence: TGTGCCAGTAGATATCGACCTAACAATGAGCAGTTCTTC.

This clonotype appeared many times. The chain carries TRBV5-1 and TRBJ2-5; TRBD2 agrees at 8 bases. V lost 0 bases and J lost 2; bases outside the gene matches: 3. Per the germline V gene, CDR1 is SGHRS and CDR2 is YFSETQ. The CDR3 is 15 residues long. The CDR3: CASSLGASGQETQYF. The CDR3 DNA sequence: TGCGCCAGCAGCTTGGGGGCTAGCGGGCAAGAGACCCAGTACTTC.

The chain links TRBV5-1 to TRBJ2-2; 9 bases align to TRBD1. The CDR3 contains 14 residues. Germline values: CDR1 SGHRS, CDR2 YFSETQ. V trimming: 4 bases; J trimming: 5 bases; junction bases outside the gene matches: 3. CDR3: CASSAGTGTGELFF. Written as DNA, the CDR3 is TGCGCCAGCAGCGCCGGGACAGGGACCGGGGAGCTGTTTTTT.

The chain uses TRBV2 and TRBJ2-5; 12 nucleotides align to TRBD2. The junction had 7 bases not matched to a gene; V was cut back by 1 base and J by 7 bases. Germline V CDR1 and CDR2: SNHLY, FYNNEI. The CDR3 is made up of 16 amino acids. This CDR3 is CASSEEASGGARTQYF. The DNA of the CDR3 is TGTGCCAGCAGTGAAGAGGCTAGCGGGGGGGCGAGGACCCAGTACTTC. The full variable domain, in which reference TRBV2 and TRBJ2-5 provide the parts outside the CDR3, is EPEVTQTPSHQVTQMGQEVILRCVPISNHLYFYWYRQILGQKVEFLVSFYNNEISEKSEIFDDQFSVERPDGSNFTLKIRSTKLEDSAMYFCASSEEASGGARTQYFGPGTRLLVL.

This clonotype was detected a few times. V is TRBV2 and J is TRBJ2-1, with a tentative D call TRBD2 (5 bases). This CDR3 has 13 residues. Germline V gives CDR1 SNHLY, CDR2 FYNNEI. V lost 0 bases and J lost 9, with 9 bases in between. The CDR3 nucleotides read TGTGCCAGCAGTGAAGCCGGGGTTAGTGAGCAGTTCTTC. Protein sequence: CASSEAGVSEQFF.

This clonotype has at least ten counts. This chain connects TRBV2 to TRBJ1-2, with D possibly being TRBD1 (5 bases). The CDR3 sequence is 12 residues long. The germline V and J ends were trimmed by 6 bases and 7 bases, with 12 bases remaining between them. In germline, CDR1 is SNHLY, CDR2 FYNNEI. The DNA of the CDR3 is TGTGCCAGCAGGGGGGTTGTTGGTGGCTACACCTTC. Its protein product is CASRGVVGGYTF. The entire variable domain, with the rest obtained from reference TRBV2 and TRBJ1-2, is as follows: EPEVTQTPSHQVTQMGQEVILRCVPISNHLYFYWYRQILGQKVEFLVSFYNNEISEKSEIFDDQFSVERPDGSNFTLKIRSTKLEDSAMYFCASRGVVGGYTFGSGTRLTVV.